This T cell receptor beta chain was recorded in a study of T cells in Graves' hyperthyroidism and ophthalmopathy. Points from the study as a whole: Peripheral blood also featured most of the thyroid clonotypes expanded above 0.001.

Of note for this clonotype: Its cognate antigen is unknown.

Amplified regions were TCR beta CDR3 sequences from RNA transcripts. First-round RT-PCR with HTBI primers amplified the TCR CDR3 region. Each CDR3 protein gets one entry after TCRdb re-called the multiplex PCR reads with MiXCR. The data hold around 380,000 distinct CDR3 sequences, with about 13% observed a single time. V was pared by 4 bases and J by 4 bases, with 17 bases between. CDR1 SEHNR and CDR2 FQNEAQ come from the germline V gene (reference sequence). This CDR3 comprises 16 residues. The sequencing sample was made of blood. The receptor was isolated from a man between 25 and 39 years old with Graves' hyperthyroidism that later progressed to Graves' ophthalmopathy. The chain employs TRBV7-9 and TRBJ1-5; D ambiguous. As DNA, the CDR3 is TGTGCCAGCAGCTCAGCCCCCGGCAGCTCTAATCAGCCCCAGCATTTT. It is translated as CASSSAPGSSNQPQHF.